The present TCR beta chain was sequenced within a study of T-cell memory formation after mild COVID-19. The wider study: TCR clusters were largely donor specific. General study points: Chiefly within CM and EM were the contracting CD4+ clones; CD8+ ones were within EMRA.

With 5 bases removed from V and 3 bases from J, the gap between germline ends came to 11 bases. The germline V gene has CDR1 SEHNR and CDR2 FQNEAQ (reference sequence). The CDR3 is made up of 13 amino acids. To note about this clonotype: Its antigen is unknown.

TCRalpha and TCRbeta libraries used 5'RACE with constant-segment primers and UMIs. TCRdb re-analysed the 5' RACE reads in MiXCR, keeping a single row per CDR3 protein. The table records 190,000 or so distinct CDR3 sequences, 20% to 25% of them present only once. The sequenced material came from PBMCs or a T cell subset sorted from them (not recorded which). The receptor was isolated from an adult woman who had mild COVID-19 (a few samples of this study predate the infection). Cell type and time point are not known. The chain is built from TRBV7-9 and TRBJ2-7, with D possibly being TRBD1 (6 bases). For the CDR3, the DNA is TGTGCCAGCAGCCGGGACACACACTACGAGCAGTACTTC. Protein: CASSRDTHYEQYF.